The 5 T cell receptor beta chains below were found in one sample sequenced in a study of blood T cells in healthy people across ages. The second PCR ran roughly 7 to 12 cycles with a sample-barcoded 5' primer and J-beta primers. TCRdb re-derived calls from the 5' RACE reads in MiXCR, one entry per CDR3 protein. There are around 750,000 distinct CDR3 sequences in the sample; roughly 50% occur only once, and 41% lies in the top ten. Sample: blood. The receptors originated from an elderly man in good health.

V is TRBV7-9 and J is TRBJ2-1; D possibly matches TRBD1 or TRBD2 (5 bases each). The CDR3 has 13 amino acids. Trimming shortened V by 5 bases and J by 10 bases, and 15 bases separated the two germline ends. Germline CDR1 is SEHNR and CDR2 is FQNEAQ (reference sequence). CDR3 sequence: CASSSRDVGEQFF. CDR3 nucleotide sequence: TGTGCCAGCAGCAGCCGGGACGTAGGGGAGCAGTTCTTC.

This chain joins TRBV6-6 and TRBJ2-1; 7 positions match TRBD2. Germline trimming cut 10 bases from V and 4 bases from J; bases unmatched to any gene: 7. The CDR3 runs to 13 residues. CDR1 is MNHNY, CDR2 SVGAGI, per germline (reference sequence). The CDR3 loop is CATSLAEYNEQFF. Here the CDR3 DNA reads TGTGCCACTTCCCTAGCGGAATACAATGAGCAGTTCTTC.

V is TRBV12-3 or TRBV12-4 and J is TRBJ1-4; unclear D gene. The CDR3 contains 13 residues. V was cut by 3 bases and J by 5 bases, with 7 bases left in between. The CDR3: CASSLIRNEKLFF. Written as DNA, the CDR3 is TGTGCCAGCAGTTTGATCCGAAATGAAAAACTGTTTTTT.

The chain is built from TRBV6-2 or TRBV6-3 and TRBJ2-1; D is unclear. V was cut by 5 bases and J by 10 bases, with 18 bases left in between. The CDR3 consists of 14 residues. Germline CDR1 and CDR2: MNHEY and SVGEGT. CDR3 residues: CASSGASTETEQFF. The DNA of the CDR3 is TGTGCCAGCAGTGGAGCTAGTACGGAAACCGAGCAGTTCTTC.

This chain connects TRBV29-1 to TRBJ2-2; no clear D. This CDR3 comprises 14 residues. The germline V and J ends were trimmed by 4 bases and 0 bases, with 9 bases remaining between them. Germline V gene sequence: CDR1 SQVTM, CDR2 ANQGSEA. CDR3 region: CSVAMNTNTGELFF. CDR3 coding DNA: TGCAGCGTTGCGATGAACACGAACACCGGGGAGCTGTTTTTT.